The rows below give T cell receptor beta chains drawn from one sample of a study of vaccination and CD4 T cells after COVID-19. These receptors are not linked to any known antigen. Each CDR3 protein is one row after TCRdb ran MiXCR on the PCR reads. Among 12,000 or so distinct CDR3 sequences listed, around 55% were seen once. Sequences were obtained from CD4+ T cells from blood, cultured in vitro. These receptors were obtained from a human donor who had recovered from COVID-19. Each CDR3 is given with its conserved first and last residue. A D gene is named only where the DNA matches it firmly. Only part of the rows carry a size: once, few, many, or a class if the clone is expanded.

CDR3: CANSLAVDTDTQYF
DNA: TGTGCCAACAGCTTGGCCGTGGACACAGATACGCAGTATTTT
V: TRBV5-4
size: .
J: TRBJ2-3
D: .

CDR3: CSALRGVNEKLFF
DNA: TGCAGTGCTTTACGAGGGGTTAATGAAAAACTGTTTTTT
V: TRBV20-1
size: .
J: TRBJ1-4
D: .

CDR3: CASSQERTPNQPQHF
DNA: TGCGCCAGCAGCCAAGAACGGACACCAAATCAGCCCCAGCATTTT
V: TRBV4-3
size: .
J: TRBJ1-5
D: .

CDR3: CASSPLLAGPYNEQFF
DNA: TGTGCCAGCAGTCCTTTATTAGCGGGCCCCTACAATGAGCAGTTCTTC
V: TRBV6-1
size: .
J: TRBJ2-1
D: TRBD2

CDR3: CASSLEAGAPSGYTF
DNA: TGCGCCAGCAGCTTGGAGGCAGGGGCTCCTTCCGGCTACACCTTC
V: TRBV5-1
size: few
J: TRBJ1-2
D: .

CDR3: CASSASTGFTQETQYF
DNA: TGTGCCAGCAGCGCTTCGACGGGCTTTACTCAAGAGACCCAGTACTTC
V: TRBV4-2
size: .
J: TRBJ2-5
D: .

CDR3: CASSSGYRETQYF
DNA: TGTGCCAGCAGCTCAGGGTATCGAGAGACCCAGTACTTC
V: TRBV11-2
size: once
J: TRBJ2-5
D: .

CDR3: CASTVGTGFDQPQHF
DNA: TGTGCCAGCACTGTAGGGACAGGGTTTGATCAGCCCCAGCATTTT
V: TRBV28
size: few
J: TRBJ1-5
D: TRBD1

CDR3: CASSLRGGGYYQETQYF
DNA: TGTGCCAGCAGCTTAAGGGGCGGGGGGTATTACCAAGAGACCCAGTACTTC
V: TRBV7-3
size: .
J: TRBJ2-5
D: TRBD2

CDR3: CATSRWQGGTEAFF
DNA: TGTGCCACCAGCAGATGGCAGGGGGGCACTGAAGCTTTCTTT
V: TRBV15
size: .
J: TRBJ1-1
D: TRBD1

CDR3: CASSIPAGRHEKLFF
DNA: TGTGCCAGTAGTATTCCAGCGGGCCGACATGAAAAACTGTTTTTT
V: TRBV19
size: .
J: TRBJ1-4
D: .

CDR3: CASSARGAGANVLTF
DNA: TGTGCCAGCAGTGCGAGGGGAGCCGGGGCCAACGTCCTGACTTTC
V: TRBV6-1
size: few
J: TRBJ2-6
D: .

CDR3: CASSGRGRLNYGYTF
DNA: TGTGCCAGCTCGGGGAGGGGCAGGCTCAACTATGGCTACACCTTC
V: TRBV7-2
size: .
J: TRBJ1-2
D: .

CDR3: CASRLQGTLNTGELFF
DNA: TGCGCCAGCAGGCTCCAGGGGACCCTAAACACCGGGGAGCTGTTTTTT
V: TRBV4-1
size: .
J: TRBJ2-2
D: .

CDR3: CASRRGNSHYGYTF
DNA: TGTGCCAGCAGGAGGGGGAACAGCCACTATGGCTACACCTTC
V: TRBV27
size: .
J: TRBJ1-2
D: .

CDR3: CSARDSGQTNYGYTF
DNA: TGCAGTGCTAGAGATTCGGGACAGACAAACTATGGCTACACCTTC
V: TRBV20-1
size: once
J: TRBJ1-2
D: TRBD1

CDR3: CASSWSGAPANEKLFF
DNA: TGTGCCAGCAGTTGGTCCGGGGCGCCCGCTAATGAAAAACTGTTTTTT
V: TRBV27
size: few
J: TRBJ1-4
D: .

CDR3: CASSAGDRLNTEAFF
DNA: TGTGCCAGCAGTGCTGGGGACAGGCTGAACACTGAAGCTTTCTTT
V: TRBV6-1
size: once
J: TRBJ1-1
D: TRBD1

CDR3: CASSTFRDSSYEQYF
DNA: TGTGCCAGCAGCACGTTCCGGGACAGCTCATACGAGCAGTACTTC
V: TRBV7-9
size: few
J: TRBJ2-7
D: TRBD1

CDR3: CASRWEASYRPETQYF
DNA: TGTGCCAGCAGATGGGAGGCCTCCTACCGGCCAGAGACCCAGTACTTC
V: TRBV6-1
size: few
J: TRBJ2-5
D: .

CDR3: CASSSQGNGYTF
DNA: TGTGCCAGCAGTAGCCAGGGGAATGGCTACACCTTC
V: TRBV6-1
size: .
J: TRBJ1-2
D: .

CDR3: CSARDRQVSNYGYTF
DNA: TGCAGTGCTAGAGATAGACAGGTCTCTAACTATGGCTACACCTTC
V: TRBV20-1
size: .
J: TRBJ1-2
D: .

CDR3: CASSFPPGQDLNTEAFF
DNA: TGTGCCAGCAGTTTCCCCCCGGGACAGGACTTGAACACTGAAGCTTTCTTT
V: TRBV28
size: .
J: TRBJ1-1
D: TRBD1

CDR3: CATSGMGTDGYTF
DNA: TGTGCCACCAGTGGTATGGGGACGGATGGCTACACCTTC
V: TRBV24-1
size: .
J: TRBJ1-2
D: .

CDR3: CASSPGSRYQPQHF
DNA: TGTGCCAGCAGCCCGGGGAGCCGTTATCAGCCCCAGCATTTT
V: TRBV5-8
size: .
J: TRBJ1-5
D: .